The present TCR beta chain was sequenced within a study of control samples from healthy donors and cancer patients. This clone was counted a single time. CDR1 and CDR2 from the germline V gene are SNHLY and FYNNEI. The V and J ends lost 6 bases and 0 bases respectively, with 13 bases between them. The CDR3 runs to 15 residues. Measured with immunoSEQ multiplex PCR; TCRdb has only the in-frame clones, and not every one. The table includes 150,000 to 200,000 clones, 70% to 90% detected once. The chain recombines TRBV2 with TRBJ2-3; D assignment may be TRBD1 or TRBD2 (5 bases each). The sequencing sample was made of blood. The receptor's source is a man aged 18 to 29 in good health. CDR3 region: CASSLRDASTDTQYF. The DNA of the CDR3 is TGTGCCAGCAGCCTGAGGGACGCTAGCACAGATACGCAGTATTTT.